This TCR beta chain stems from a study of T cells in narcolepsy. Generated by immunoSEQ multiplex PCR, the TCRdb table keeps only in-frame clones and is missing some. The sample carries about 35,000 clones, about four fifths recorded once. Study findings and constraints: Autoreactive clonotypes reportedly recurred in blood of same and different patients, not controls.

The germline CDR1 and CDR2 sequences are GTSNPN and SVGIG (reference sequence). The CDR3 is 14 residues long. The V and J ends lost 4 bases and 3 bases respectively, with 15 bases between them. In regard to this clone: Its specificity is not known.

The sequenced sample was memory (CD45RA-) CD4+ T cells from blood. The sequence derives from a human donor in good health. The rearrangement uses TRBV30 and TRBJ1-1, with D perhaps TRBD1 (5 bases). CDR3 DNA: TGTGCCTGGATCCCAGGGCTTTGGGACACTGAAGCTTTCTTT. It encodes CAWIPGLWDTEAFF.